The next 8 T cell receptor beta chains were all read from a single sample in a study of breast tumors, draining lymph nodes, adjacent tissues. One entry per CDR3 protein, called by TCRdb with MiXCR from the multiplex PCR reads. The table lists about 180,000 distinct CDR3 sequences, 33% of them singletons. The lymph nodes were axillary draining lymph nodes from breast cancer patients. Sequencing used axillary lymph node tissue. Receptors were obtained from a female donor with breast cancer. Some clones in this sample may be carry-over from other donors' samples.

This clonotype has ten or more counts. V usage is TRBV4-2 and J usage is TRBJ1-2, with D unclear. This CDR3 spans 15 amino acids. The V gene lost 0 bases and the J gene lost 2 bases, with 10 bases spanning the gap. CDR1 is LGHNA and CDR2 is YNFKEQ in the germline V gene. The CDR3 DNA follows: TGTGCCAGCAGCCAAGAGGTACGGACCAACTATGGCTACACCTTC. Protein product: CASSQEVRTNYGYTF.

The J gene is TRBJ1-6, the V gene TRBV4-1; 7 bases fit TRBD1. CDR3 length: 16 residues. V was pared by 6 bases and J by 7 bases, with 12 bases of the junction left unmatched. In germline, CDR1 is MGHRA, CDR2 YSYEKL. The CDR3 nucleotides are TGCGCCAGCAGGTCAGAGACAGGGAGGGGAAATTCACCCCTCCACTTT. Translating it yields CASRSETGRGNSPLHF.

In the case of this clonotype: Given the absence of the conserved phenylalanine or tryptophan at the CDR3 end, a read error is likely. The V and J genes are TRBV5-1 and TRBJ1-4, with 11 bases lining up with TRBD1. The CDR3 is 14 amino acids. Germline V CDR1 and CDR2: SGHRS, YFSETQ. CDR3 amino acids: CASRGTGGIEELFL. The CDR3 DNA sequence: TGCGCCAGCAGAGGGACAGGGGGTATTGAAGAACTGTTTCTT.

As regards this clonotype: Just one base apart from a much larger clone, this may be a read error. The V gene is TRBV6-2 or TRBV6-3, the J gene TRBJ2-3; D gene uncertain. Deletions cut 11 bases from V and 5 bases from J, with 14 bases between. CDR1 and CDR2 (germline): MNHEY, SVGEGT. The CDR3 totals 12 residues. The CDR3 region is CAGQKLKDTQYF. The DNA for the CDR3 is TGTGCCGGCCAGAAATTGAAAGATACGCAGTATTTT.

This clonotype was seen many times. The V call is TRBV29-1, the J call TRBJ1-3; D gene ambiguous. The germline CDR1 and CDR2 sequences are SQVTM and ANQGSEA. CDR3 length equals 15 residues. V shed 4 bases and J shed 4 bases, with 17 bases lying between them. CDR3 protein: CSVGFPGSSGNTIYF. CDR3 in DNA: TGCAGCGTTGGCTTCCCCGGATCGTCCGGAAACACCATATATTTT.

Of note for this clonotype: A read error may account for a junction end that differs from germline. The chain joins TRBV9 to TRBJ2-7; possible D gene TRBD2, 6 bases. Germline CDR1 SGDLS, CDR2 YYNGEE. This CDR3 is built from 14 residues. As DNA, the CDR3 is TGTGCCAGCAGCGTAGATCTAGCGACCTACGAGCAATCCTTC. Its translation is CASSVDLATYEQSF.

Comment on this clonotype: A much more abundant neighbour one base away suggests this may be a read error. Because it lacks the conserved phenylalanine or tryptophan at the end, this CDR3 is likely a read error. The chain employs TRBV6-5 and TRBJ2-3; D is perhaps TRBD1 or TRBD2 (5 bases each). In germline, CDR1 is MNHEY, CDR2 SVGAGI. The CDR3 consists of 13 residues. CDR3 nucleotide sequence: TGTGCCAGCAGTCACTCCCGGGGCGCGGCGCAGTATCTT. It is translated as CASSHSRGAAQYL.

V is TRBV30 and J is TRBJ1-1; D not certain. Germline lookup yields CDR1 GTSNPN and CDR2 SVGIG (reference sequence). Trimming removed 3 bases from V and 7 bases from J, with 15 bases in between. This CDR3 region has 13 residues. DNA of the CDR3: TGTGCCTGGAGGGTTCAGGTTCGGTTTGAAGCTTTCTTT. It encodes CAWRVQVRFEAFF.